A selection of T cell receptor beta chains follows, all from one sample in a study of CD8 T cells in Susac syndrome. TCRdb ran MiXCR on the immunoSEQ multiplex PCR reads and lists one entry per CDR3 protein. The sample has about 400,000 distinct CDR3 sequences; 85% are singletons. The sequencing sample was made of CD8+ T cells from PBMCs. These receptors came from a human donor with multiple sclerosis. Both conserved end residues are part of each CDR3. Each record gives: clone size, J gene, D gene, V gene, CDR3 DNA, CDR3 protein. A D gene is named only where the DNA matches it firmly. Some rows have no size entry. The others give once, few or many, or a class for an expanded clone.

. | TRBJ2-1 | . | TRBV24-1 | TGTGCCACCGCGCCTAGCGAGAACTACAATGAGCAGTTCTTC | CATAPSENYNEQFF
. | TRBJ2-1 | . | TRBV29-1 | TGCAGCGCCCCTTTCGGGAGCTCCTACAATGAGCAGTTCTTC | CSAPFGSSYNEQFF
. | TRBJ2-7 | TRBD2 | TRBV20-1 | TGCAGTGCTAGCACGGGACTAGCGCTCTCCTACGAGCAGTACTTC | CSASTGLALSYEQYF
. | TRBJ1-3 | . | TRBV27 | TGTGCCAGCAGTACTCATCCCGTCTCTGGAAACACCATATATTTT | CASSTHPVSGNTIYF
once | TRBJ2-3 | TRBD2 | TRBV12-3/TRBV12-4 | TGTGCCAGCAGATTAGGGAGCGGGAGGAGCGATACGCAGTATTTT | CASRLGSGRSDTQYF
. | TRBJ2-3 | . | TRBV3-1 | TGTGCCAGCAGCCATTTGGCAGTGCGACCCTCTAGCACAGATACGCAGTATTTT | CASSHLAVRPSSTDTQYF
few | TRBJ2-1 | . | TRBV2 | TGTGCCATCCACCTCGCGGGCGAATCCTACAATGAGCAGTTCTTC | CAIHLAGESYNEQFF
. | TRBJ1-1 | . | TRBV30 | TGTGCCTGGAGTACGGACCGAGACACTGAAGCTTTCTTT | CAWSTDRDTEAFF
. | TRBJ1-5 | TRBD1 | TRBV7-6 | TGTGCCAGCAGCTTCGGGACAGGGGGCAATCAGCCCCAGCATTTT | CASSFGTGGNQPQHF
. | TRBJ1-1 | . | TRBV19 | TGTGCCTGCCGGAAAGACAGGGAAGCTTTCTTT | CACRKDREAFF
. | TRBJ2-3 | . | TRBV15 | TGTGCCACCAGCGGAGCTCGGCCAGATACGCAGTATTTT | CATSGARPDTQYF
. | TRBJ2-1 | . | TRBV21-1 | TGTGCCAGCAGCAATTGGGGAGGGGTGAACAATGAGCAGTTCTTC | CASSNWGGVNNEQFF
. | TRBJ2-2 | . | TRBV14 | TGTGCCAGCAGCCTAGACGACACAGAAACGAACACCGGGGAGCTGTTTTTT | CASSLDDTETNTGELFF
. | TRBJ2-1 | . | TRBV6-1 | TGTGCCACACATGACCAGAACAATGAGCAGTTCTTC | CATHDQNNEQFF
. | TRBJ1-5 | . | TRBV12-3/TRBV12-4 | TGTGCCAGCAGCCCACCGGGGGGGCCTTATAGCAATCAGCCCCAGCATTTT | CASSPPGGPYSNQPQHF
. | TRBJ2-7 | TRBD2 | TRBV27 | TGTGCCAGCAGTTTATCGGATGGGAGGGAATACGAGCAGTACTTC | CASSLSDGREYEQYF
. | TRBJ2-1 | TRBD2 | TRBV9 | TGTGCCAGCAGCGTAGGACTAGCGAGGACCGATGAGCAGTTCTTC | CASSVGLARTDEQFF
. | TRBJ2-3 | TRBD2 | TRBV12-3/TRBV12-4 | TGTGCCAGCAGTTTATTTTCTTCGACTAGCGGGAGAGGAGATACGCAGTATTTT | CASSLFSSTSGRGDTQYF
. | TRBJ2-7 | . | TRBV29-1 | TGCAGCGTTGAAGACCCAGGGTCGACCTACGAGCAGTACTTC | CSVEDPGSTYEQYF
few | TRBJ2-1 | TRBD1 | TRBV11-2 | TGTGCCAGCAGCCTATGGACAGGGATGGATGAGCAGTTCTTC | CASSLWTGMDEQFF
. | TRBJ1-2 | TRBD1 | TRBV15 | TGTGCCACCAGCAGAGATAAGGGGACAGGGGGCTATGGCTACACCTTC | CATSRDKGTGGYGYTF
. | TRBJ2-7 | . | TRBV3-1 | TGTGCCAGCAGCCAAGAGGCAATGACCTACGAGCAGTACTTC | CASSQEAMTYEQYF
. | TRBJ2-3 | . | TRBV29-1 | TGCAGCGTCCAAGTAGATACGCAGTATTTT | CSVQVDTQYF
. | TRBJ2-4 | TRBD1 | TRBV6-1 | TGTGCCAGCAGTGGACAGGGGGCTTGGTCCAAAAACATTCAGTACTTC | CASSGQGAWSKNIQYF